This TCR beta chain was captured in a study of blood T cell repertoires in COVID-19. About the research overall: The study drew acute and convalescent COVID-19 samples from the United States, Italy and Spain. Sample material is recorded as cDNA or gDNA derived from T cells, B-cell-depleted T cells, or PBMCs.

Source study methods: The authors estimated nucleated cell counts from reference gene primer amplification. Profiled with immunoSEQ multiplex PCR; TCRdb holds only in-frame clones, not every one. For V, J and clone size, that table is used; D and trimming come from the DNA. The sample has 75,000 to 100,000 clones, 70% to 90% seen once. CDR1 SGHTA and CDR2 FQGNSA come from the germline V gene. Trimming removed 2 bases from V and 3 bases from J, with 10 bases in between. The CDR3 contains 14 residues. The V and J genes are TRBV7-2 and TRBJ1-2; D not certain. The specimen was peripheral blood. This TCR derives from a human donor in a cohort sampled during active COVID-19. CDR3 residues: CASSLRGSYYGYTF. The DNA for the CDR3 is TGTGCCAGCAGCTTAAGAGGGTCTTACTATGGCTACACCTTC.